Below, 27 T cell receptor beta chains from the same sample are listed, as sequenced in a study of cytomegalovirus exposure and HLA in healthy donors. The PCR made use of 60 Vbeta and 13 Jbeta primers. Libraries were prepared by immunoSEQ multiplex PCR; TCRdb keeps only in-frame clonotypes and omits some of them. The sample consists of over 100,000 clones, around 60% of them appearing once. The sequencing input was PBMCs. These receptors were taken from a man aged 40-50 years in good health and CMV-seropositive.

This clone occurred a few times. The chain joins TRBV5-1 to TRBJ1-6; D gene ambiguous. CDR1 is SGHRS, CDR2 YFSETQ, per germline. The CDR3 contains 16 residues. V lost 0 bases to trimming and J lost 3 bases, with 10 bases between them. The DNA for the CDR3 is TGCGCCAGCAGCTTGGAGAAACAGAGCTATAATTCACCCCTCCACTTT. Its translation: CASSLEKQSYNSPLHF.

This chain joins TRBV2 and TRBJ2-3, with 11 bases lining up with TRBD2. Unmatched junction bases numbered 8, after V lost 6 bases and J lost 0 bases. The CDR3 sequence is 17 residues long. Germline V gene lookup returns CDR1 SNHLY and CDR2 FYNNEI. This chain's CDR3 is CASSFSGLAVSTDTQYF. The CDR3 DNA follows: TGTGCCAGCAGCTTCTCGGGACTAGCGGTGAGCACAGATACGCAGTATTTT.

CDR3 nucleotides: TGTGCCAGTATAGGGACTCCGAACACTGAAGCTTTCTTT. Translated, it gives CASIGTPNTEAFF. The chain employs TRBV19 and TRBJ1-1; D possibly corresponds to TRBD1 (5 bases). The CDR3 has 13 amino acids. The germline gives CDR1 LNHDA, CDR2 SQIVND (reference sequence). Trimming removed 7 bases at V and 1 base at J, with 10 bases between.

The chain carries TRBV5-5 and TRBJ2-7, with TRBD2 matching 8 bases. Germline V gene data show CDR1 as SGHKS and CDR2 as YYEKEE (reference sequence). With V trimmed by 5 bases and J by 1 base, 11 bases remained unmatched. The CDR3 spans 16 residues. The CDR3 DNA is TGTGCCAGCAGTCCCCAAGCAGCGGGGGCATCCTACGAGCAGTACTTC. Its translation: CASSPQAAGASYEQYF.

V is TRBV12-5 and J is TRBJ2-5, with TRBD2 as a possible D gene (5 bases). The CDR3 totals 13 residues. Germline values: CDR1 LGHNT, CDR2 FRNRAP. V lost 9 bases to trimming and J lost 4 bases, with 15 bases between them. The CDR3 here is CASSGRAGETQYF. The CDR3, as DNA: TGTGCTAGCTCCGGGCGGGCGGGAGAGACCCAGTACTTC.

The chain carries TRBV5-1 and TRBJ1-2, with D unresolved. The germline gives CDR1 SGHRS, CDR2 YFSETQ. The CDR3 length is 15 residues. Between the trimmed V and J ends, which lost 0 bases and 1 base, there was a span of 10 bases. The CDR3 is CASSLAPGDNYGYTF. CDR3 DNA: TGCGCCAGCAGCTTGGCACCAGGTGATAACTATGGCTACACCTTC.

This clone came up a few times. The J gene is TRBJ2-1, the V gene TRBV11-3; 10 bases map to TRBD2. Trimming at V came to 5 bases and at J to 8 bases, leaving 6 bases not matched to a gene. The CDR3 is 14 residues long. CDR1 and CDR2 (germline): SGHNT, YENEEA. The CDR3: CASSLAGDNHEQFF. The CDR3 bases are TGTGCCAGCAGCCTAGCGGGAGATAATCATGAGCAGTTCTTC.

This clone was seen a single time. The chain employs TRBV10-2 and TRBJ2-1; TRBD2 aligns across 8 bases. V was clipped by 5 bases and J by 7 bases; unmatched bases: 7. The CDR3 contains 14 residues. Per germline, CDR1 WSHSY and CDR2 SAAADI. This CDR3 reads CASSFAGGANEQFF. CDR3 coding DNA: TGCGCCAGCAGTTTTGCCGGGGGGGCAAATGAGCAGTTCTTC.

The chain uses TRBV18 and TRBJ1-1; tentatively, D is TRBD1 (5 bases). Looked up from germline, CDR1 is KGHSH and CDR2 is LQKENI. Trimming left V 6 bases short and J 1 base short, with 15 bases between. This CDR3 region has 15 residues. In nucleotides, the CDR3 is TGTGCCAGCTCCCAGGCGGGGGTACCGAACACTGAAGCTTTCTTT. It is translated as CASSQAGVPNTEAFF.

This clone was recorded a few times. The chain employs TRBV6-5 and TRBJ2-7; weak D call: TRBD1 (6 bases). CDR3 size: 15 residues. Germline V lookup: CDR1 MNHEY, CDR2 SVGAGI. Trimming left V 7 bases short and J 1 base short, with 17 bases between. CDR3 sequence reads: CASTRYRTGSYEQYF. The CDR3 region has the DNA TGTGCCAGCACCCGTTACCGTACAGGGTCCTACGAGCAGTACTTC.

CDR3 sequence (DNA): TGTGCCAGCTCACCACGTGGGGGGAGCACAGATACGCAGTATTTT. Its protein product is CASSPRGGSTDTQYF. This sequence joins TRBV18 and TRBJ2-3; D is possibly TRBD2 (6 bases). CDR3 length equals 15 residues. CDR1 KGHSH and CDR2 LQKENI come from the germline V gene. V was pared by 1 base and J by 0 bases, with 8 bases between.

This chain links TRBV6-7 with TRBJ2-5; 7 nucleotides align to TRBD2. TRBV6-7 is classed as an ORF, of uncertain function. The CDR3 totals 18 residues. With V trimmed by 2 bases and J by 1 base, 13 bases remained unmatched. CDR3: CASSYPGGGCWSQETQYF. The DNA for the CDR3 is TGTGCCAGCAGTTACCCGGGAGGTGGTTGTTGGTCCCAAGAGACCCAGTACTTC.

CDR3 DNA sequence: TGTGCCAGCAGTTACTCCCGCAGGAATTACGAGCAGTACTTC. The encoded protein is CASSYSRRNYEQYF. The chain is built from TRBV6-5 and TRBJ2-7; no clear D. Deletions cut 0 bases from V and 4 bases from J, with 10 bases between. The CDR3 spans 14 residues. Germline-derived CDR1 and CDR2 are MNHEY and SVGAGI.

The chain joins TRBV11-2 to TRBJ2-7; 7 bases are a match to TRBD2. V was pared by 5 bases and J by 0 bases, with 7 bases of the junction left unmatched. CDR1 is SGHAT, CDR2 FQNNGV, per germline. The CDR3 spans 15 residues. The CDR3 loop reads CASSPQRGTSYEQYF. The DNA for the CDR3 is TGTGCCAGCAGCCCTCAGCGGGGAACCTCCTACGAGCAGTACTTC.

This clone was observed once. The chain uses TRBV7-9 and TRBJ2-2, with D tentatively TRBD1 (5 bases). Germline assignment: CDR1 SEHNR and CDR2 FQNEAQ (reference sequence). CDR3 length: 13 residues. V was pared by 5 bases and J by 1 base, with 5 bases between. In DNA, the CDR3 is TGTGCCAGCAGCGGACAGAACACCGGGGAGCTGTTTTTT. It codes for CASSGQNTGELFF.

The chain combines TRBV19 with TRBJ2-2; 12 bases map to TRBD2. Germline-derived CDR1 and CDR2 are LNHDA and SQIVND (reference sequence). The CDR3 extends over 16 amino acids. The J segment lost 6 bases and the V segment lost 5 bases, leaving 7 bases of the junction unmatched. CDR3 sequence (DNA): TGTGCCAGTAGTTTCCGACTAGCGGGAGATTCCGGGGAGCTGTTTTTT. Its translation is CASSFRLAGDSGELFF. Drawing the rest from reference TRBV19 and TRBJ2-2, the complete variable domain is DGGITQSPKYLFRKEGQNVTLSCEQNLNHDAMYWYRQDPGQGLRLIYYSQIVNDFQKGDIAEGYSVSREKKESFPLTVTSAQKNPTAFYLCASSFRLAGDSGELFFGEGSRLTVL.

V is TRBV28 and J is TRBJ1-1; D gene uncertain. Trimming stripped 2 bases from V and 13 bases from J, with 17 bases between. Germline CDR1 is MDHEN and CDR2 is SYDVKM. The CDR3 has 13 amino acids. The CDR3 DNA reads TGTGCCAGCAGTTTAGTGGCACCAAGAGGAGGTTTCTTT. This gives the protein CASSLVAPRGGFF. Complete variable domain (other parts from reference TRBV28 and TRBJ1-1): DVKVTQSSRYLVKRTGEKVFLECVQDMDHENMFWYRQDPGLGLRLIYFSYDVKMKEKGDIPEGYSVSREKKERFSLILESASTNQTSMYLCASSLVAPRGGFFGQGTRLTVV.

CDR3 nucleotides: TGTGCCACCGCGTCTCAGGGGAGCACTGAAGCTTTCTTT. This gives the protein CATASQGSTEAFF. The V gene is TRBV7-9, the J gene TRBJ1-1, with D perhaps TRBD1 (6 bases). The CDR3 runs 13 residues. V was cut by 10 bases and J by 4 bases, with 16 bases left in between. Germline V gene sequence: CDR1 SEHNR, CDR2 FQNEAQ (reference sequence).

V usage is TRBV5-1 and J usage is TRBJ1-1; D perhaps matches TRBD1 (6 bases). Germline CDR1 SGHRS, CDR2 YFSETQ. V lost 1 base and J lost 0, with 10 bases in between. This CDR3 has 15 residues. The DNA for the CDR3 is TGCGCCAGCAGCTTGCGGACAGATTTGAACACTGAAGCTTTCTTT. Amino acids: CASSLRTDLNTEAFF.

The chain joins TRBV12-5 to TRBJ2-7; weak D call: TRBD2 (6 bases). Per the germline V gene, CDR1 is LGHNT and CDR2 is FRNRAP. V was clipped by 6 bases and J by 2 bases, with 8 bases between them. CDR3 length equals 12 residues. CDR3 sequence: CASGREAYEQYF. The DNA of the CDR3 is TGTGCTAGTGGAAGGGAGGCCTACGAGCAGTACTTC.

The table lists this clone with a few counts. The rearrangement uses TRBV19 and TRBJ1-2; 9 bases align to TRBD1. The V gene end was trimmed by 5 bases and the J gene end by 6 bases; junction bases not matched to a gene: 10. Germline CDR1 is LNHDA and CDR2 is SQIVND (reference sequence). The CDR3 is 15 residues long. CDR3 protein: CASSPRTGAINGYTF. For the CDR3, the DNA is TGTGCCAGTAGTCCACGGACAGGGGCCATCAATGGCTACACCTTC.

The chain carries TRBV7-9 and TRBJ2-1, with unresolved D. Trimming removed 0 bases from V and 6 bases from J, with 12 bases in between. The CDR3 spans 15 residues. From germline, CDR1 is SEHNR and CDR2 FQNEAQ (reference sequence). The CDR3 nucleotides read TGTGCCAGCAGCTTAGCACGGTCTTCGGTCAATGAGCAGTTCTTC. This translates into CASSLARSSVNEQFF.

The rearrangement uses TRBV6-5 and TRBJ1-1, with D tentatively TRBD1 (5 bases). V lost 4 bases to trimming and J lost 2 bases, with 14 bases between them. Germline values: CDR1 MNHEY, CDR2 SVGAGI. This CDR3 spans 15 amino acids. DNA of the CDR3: TGTGCCAGCAGTTCAGGGTCCAGGGTAAACACTGAAGCTTTCTTT. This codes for CASSSGSRVNTEAFF.

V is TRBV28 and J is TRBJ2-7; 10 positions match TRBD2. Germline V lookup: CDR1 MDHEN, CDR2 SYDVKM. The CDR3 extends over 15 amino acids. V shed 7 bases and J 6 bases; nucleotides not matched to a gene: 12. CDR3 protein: CASTLQLAGPGEQYF. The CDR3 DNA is TGTGCCAGCACCTTACAACTAGCGGGGCCTGGCGAGCAGTACTTC.

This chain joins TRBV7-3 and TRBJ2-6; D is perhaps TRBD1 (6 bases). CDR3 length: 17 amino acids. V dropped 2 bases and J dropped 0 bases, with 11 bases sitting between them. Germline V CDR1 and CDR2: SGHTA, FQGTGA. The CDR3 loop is CASSLGDISSGANVLTF. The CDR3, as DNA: TGTGCCAGCAGCTTAGGGGACATCAGCTCTGGGGCCAACGTCCTGACTTTC.

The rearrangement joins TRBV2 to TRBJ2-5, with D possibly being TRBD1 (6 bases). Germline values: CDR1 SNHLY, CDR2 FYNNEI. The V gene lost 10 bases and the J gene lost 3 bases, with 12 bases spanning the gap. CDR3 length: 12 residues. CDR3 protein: CAIKTGKETQYF. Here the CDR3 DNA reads TGTGCCATAAAGACAGGCAAAGAGACCCAGTACTTC.

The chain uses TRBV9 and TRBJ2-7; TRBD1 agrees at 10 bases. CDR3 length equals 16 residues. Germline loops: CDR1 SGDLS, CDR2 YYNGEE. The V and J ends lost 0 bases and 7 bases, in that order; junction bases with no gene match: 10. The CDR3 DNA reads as TGTGCCAGCAGCGTAGGTTTGGGACAGGGGATGCGGGAGCAGTACTTC. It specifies CASSVGLGQGMREQYF.